The TCR beta chain described here comes from a study of human T cells and chemical hapten exposure. This clonotype was seen ten or more times. Its antigen is not known. CDR3 size: 17 residues. Looked up from germline, CDR1 is SNHLY and CDR2 is FYNNEI. V dropped 0 bases and J dropped 5 bases, with 17 bases sitting between them. Whole blood, unfractionated, served as the material for total RNA extraction. Study-wide results and caveats: TCRs exceeding 1 in 1000 frequency stayed unchanged with DPC sensitization.

The study used a library that attached unique molecular identifiers to individual cDNA molecules. Per the authors' pipeline: Sample TCR totals centred on a median of approximately 95,000, ranging about 20,000 to 690,600. A single record per CDR3 protein comes from TCRdb applying MiXCR to the 5' RACE reads. TCRdb, rather than the study authors, made the V and J calls. The data show tens of thousands of distinct CDR3 sequences, roughly 8% seen once. This chain connects TRBV2 to TRBJ1-5, with D tentatively TRBD1 (6 bases). The TCR comes from a male donor in good health. CDR3 protein: CASSEALVGGSDQPQHF. For the CDR3, the DNA is TGTGCCAGCAGTGAAGCGTTGGTCGGGGGCTCGGATCAGCCCCAGCATTTT.